This T cell receptor (beta chain) was sequenced in a study of control samples from healthy donors and cancer patients. Measured with immunoSEQ multiplex PCR; TCRdb has only the in-frame clones, and not every one. Here the sample spans 150,000 to 200,000 clones, 85% to 90% being singletons. The germline CDR1 and CDR2 sequences are MDHEN and SYDVKM. V was shortened by 4 bases and J by 8 bases, with 11 bases between the two germline ends. CDR3 size: 12 residues. The chain links TRBV28 to TRBJ1-2, with a weak D call TRBD1 (6 bases). The receptor was derived from a man younger than 40 in good health. The sequenced sample consisted of blood. The CDR3 is CASSWTDRGYTF. CDR3 nucleotides: TGTGCCAGCAGTTGGACAGATCGGGGCTACACCTTC.